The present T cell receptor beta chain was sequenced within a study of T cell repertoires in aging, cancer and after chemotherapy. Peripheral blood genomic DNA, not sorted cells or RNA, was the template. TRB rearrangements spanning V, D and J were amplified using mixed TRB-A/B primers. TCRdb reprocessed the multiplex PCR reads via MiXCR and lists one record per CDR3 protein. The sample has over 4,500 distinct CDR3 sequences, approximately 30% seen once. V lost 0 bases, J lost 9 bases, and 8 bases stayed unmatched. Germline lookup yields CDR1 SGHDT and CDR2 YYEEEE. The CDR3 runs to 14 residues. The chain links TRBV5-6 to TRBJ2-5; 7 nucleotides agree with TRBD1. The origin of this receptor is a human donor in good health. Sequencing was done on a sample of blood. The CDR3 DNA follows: TGTGCCAGCAGCTTGGGGACAGGTAAAAGGGCCCAGTACTTC. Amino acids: CASSLGTGKRAQYF. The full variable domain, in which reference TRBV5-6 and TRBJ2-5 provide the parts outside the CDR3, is DAGVTQSPTHLIKTRGQQVTLRCSPKSGHDTVSWYQQALGQGPQFIFQYYEEEERQRGNFPDRFSGHQFPNYSSELNVNALLLGDSALYLCASSLGTGKRAQYFGPGTRLLVL.